The present T cell receptor (beta chain) was sequenced within a study of shared clonotypes between healthy human individuals. Study conclusions and caveats: Some clonotypes were shared by all four sorted-subset donors, while others were not shared. The non-shared ones had lower generation probabilities than the shared ones.

The CDR3 is made up of 15 amino acids. Germline CDR1 reads MNHEY; CDR2 reads SMNVEV (reference sequence). Concerning this clone: The antigen remains unidentified. The junction does not match germline at one end; this may be a read error.

The data were produced by immunoSEQ multiplex PCR, yet TCRdb's version contains in-frame clones alone and is incomplete. The data contain hundreds of thousands of clones, roughly 92% of them singletons. Positively selected for CCR7, the CD45RO-negative cells used as naive CD8 cells excluded terminally differentiated effector memory CD45RA+ cells. This receptor was obtained from a man aged 25-45 years in good health. The sample consisted of naive CD8+ T cells sorted from blood. The J gene is TRBJ2-7, the V gene TRBV27; D tentatively reads TRBD1 or TRBD2 (5 bases each). This CDR3 reads CASGRRDPYSSEQYF. The CDR3 nucleotides are TGTGCCAGCGGTAGACGGGACCCCTACTCCTCCGAGCAGTACTTC.